One sample yielded the 27 T cell receptor beta chains listed below, sequenced in a study of identical twins. MiXCR, applied by TCRdb to the 5' RACE reads, yields one record per CDR3 protein. Of around 960,000 distinct CDR3 sequences listed, roughly an eighth are singletons. These records were also assigned to another study, of yellow fever vaccine responses in identical twins.

Material for sequencing was PBMCs. The receptors here all came from a young woman in good health.

V is TRBV28 and J is TRBJ2-7; TRBD1 matches 7 bases. The ends lost 5 bases at V and 4 bases at J; junction bases unmatched: 11. Germline V lookup: CDR1 MDHEN, CDR2 SYDVKM. This CDR3 spans 15 amino acids. CDR3 in amino acids: CASSPYDRAIYEQYF. For the CDR3, the DNA is TGTGCCAGCAGTCCCTACGACAGGGCGATATACGAGCAGTACTTC.

A few counts support this clonotype. The rearrangement uses TRBV18 and TRBJ1-6; 9 positions agree with TRBD1. This CDR3 has 15 residues. CDR1 is KGHSH, CDR2 LQKENI, per germline. The V and J ends lost 3 bases and 6 bases, in that order; junction bases with no gene match: 3. The DNA for the CDR3 is TGTGCCAGCTCACCTGGGACAGGGATTAATTCACCCCTCCACTTT. Translating it yields CASSPGTGINSPLHF.

In its sample, this clonotype was seen a few times. The chain carries TRBV12-3 or TRBV12-4 and TRBJ2-2; D remains ambiguous. There are 13 residues in the CDR3. The V gene lost 2 bases and the J gene lost 6 bases, with 7 bases spanning the gap. CDR3 loop: CASSLIVAGELFF. In DNA, the CDR3 is TGTGCCAGCAGTTTAATCGTTGCCGGGGAGCTGTTTTTT.

The chain employs TRBV12-3 or TRBV12-4 and TRBJ1-4, with a possible D match to TRBD1 (5 bases). Trimming took 4 bases from V and 4 from J, leaving 16 bases between them. The CDR3 has 16 residues. The CDR3 sequence is CASSWGPTVGNEKLFF. The CDR3 DNA follows: TGTGCCAGCAGTTGGGGCCCGACAGTCGGTAATGAAAAACTGTTTTTT.

The genes are TRBV18 and TRBJ2-1; 10 bases agree with TRBD1. Germline CDR1 reads KGHSH; CDR2 reads LQKENI. This CDR3 spans 15 amino acids. V trimming: 2 bases; J trimming: 3 bases; junction bases outside the gene matches: 1. The CDR3 nucleotides read TGTGCCAGCTCACCATGGACAGGGGGCTACAATGAGCAGTTCTTC. Residues: CASSPWTGGYNEQFF.

This clonotype has a handful of counts. This chain uses TRBV5-4 with TRBJ2-7; no firm D call. The V end was cut by 0 bases, the J end by 7 bases, with 8 bases between. CDR3 length equals 12 residues. CDR1 and CDR2 from the germline V gene are SGHNT and YYREEE (reference sequence). The CDR3 DNA follows: TGTGCCAGCAGCTTGGTTGCGCAGGAGCAGTACTTC. Translated, it gives CASSLVAQEQYF.

This chain connects TRBV20-1 to TRBJ2-3; 12 bases align to TRBD2. The CDR3 runs to 16 residues. CDR1 DFQATT and CDR2 SNEGSKA come from the germline V gene (reference sequence). The J segment lost 9 bases and the V segment lost 2 bases, leaving 12 bases of the junction unmatched. Here the CDR3 reads CSARIETSGGLGTQYF. The DNA of the CDR3 is TGCAGTGCTAGAATTGAGACTAGCGGGGGCCTTGGGACGCAGTATTTT.

The V gene is TRBV6-5, the J gene TRBJ2-5; 7 nucleotides line up with TRBD1. Looked up from germline, CDR1 is MNHEY and CDR2 is SVGAGI. The CDR3 is 15 residues long. Germline trimming cut 1 base from V and 2 bases from J; bases unmatched to any gene: 4. The CDR3 DNA follows: TGTGCCAGCAGTTACTTTAGGACAGGACAAGAGACCCAGTACTTC. Translated: CASSYFRTGQETQYF.

This clonotype occurred a few times. V is TRBV7-9 and J is TRBJ2-7; 7 bases agree with TRBD1. CDR3 length: 14 residues. The germline gives CDR1 SEHNR, CDR2 FQNEAQ (reference sequence). V was pared by 5 bases and J by 4 bases, with 8 bases of the junction left unmatched. CDR3: CASSRPGQNYEQYV. Here the CDR3 DNA reads TGTGCCAGCAGCCGTCCGGGACAGAATTACGAGCAGTACGTC.

In its sample, this clonotype was seen a few times. The chain employs TRBV6-2 or TRBV6-3 and TRBJ2-5; 9 positions match TRBD1. After removal of 2 bases from V and 7 bases from J, the junction contained 20 bases not matched to a gene. The CDR3 covers 19 residues. Germline lookup yields CDR1 MNHEY and CDR2 SVGEGT. CDR3 in DNA: TGTGCCAGCAGTTACCCTCGAGGATTGAGGGACAGGGCGAGTGCGACCCAGTACTTC. Amino acids: CASSYPRGLRDRASATQYF.

This chain links TRBV6-1 with TRBJ1-5; D perhaps matches TRBD1 (6 bases). The V and J ends lost 2 bases and 8 bases respectively, with 10 bases between them. The germline CDR1 and CDR2 sequences are MNHNS and SASEGT. The CDR3 contains 13 residues. The CDR3 region is CASSENRVEPQHF. CDR3 DNA sequence: TGTGCCAGCAGTGAAAACAGGGTTGAGCCCCAGCATTTT.

This clonotype was counted only a few times. The gene calls are TRBV20-1 and TRBJ2-1, with 13 bases matching TRBD2. Germline trimming cut 1 base from V and 0 bases from J; bases unmatched to any gene: 3. CDR1 and CDR2 from the germline V gene are DFQATT and SNEGSKA (reference sequence). The CDR3 is 17 residues long. The CDR3 bases are TGCAGTGCTAGAGCCCGGACTAGCGGGGGCTCCTACAATGAGCAGTTCTTC. It is translated as CSARARTSGGSYNEQFF.

This clonotype was recorded many times. The chain links TRBV29-1 to TRBJ2-1; D is uncertain. Germline loops: CDR1 SQVTM, CDR2 ANQGSEA. The CDR3 is made up of 15 amino acids. The ends were cut back, 3 bases at V and 2 bases at J, with 14 bases in the middle. This CDR3 reads CSVEGRRSTYNEQFF. The CDR3 DNA follows: TGCAGCGTTGAGGGTCGGCGTAGTACCTACAATGAGCAGTTCTTC.

This clonotype was recorded at least ten times. The V gene is TRBV6-5, the J gene TRBJ2-3; D possibly corresponds to TRBD1 (6 bases). V dropped 2 bases and J dropped 0 bases, with 9 bases sitting between them. This CDR3 is 15 amino acids long. CDR1 and CDR2 (germline): MNHEY, SVGAGI. CDR3 bases: TGTGCCAGCAGTTACCAGGGGAGTAGCACAGATACGCAGTATTTT. As protein: CASSYQGSSTDTQYF.

This clonotype has more than one count but fewer than ten. The CDR3 protein is CASSQDLLTLGRGYTF. DNA of the CDR3: TGCGCCAGCAGCCAAGACCTCCTGACACTTGGGAGAGGCTACACCTTC. The rearrangement joins TRBV4-1 to TRBJ1-2, with D unresolved. The CDR3 length is 16 residues. V was trimmed by 0 bases and J by 8 bases, leaving 19 bases between them. Germline loops: CDR1 MGHRA, CDR2 YSYEKL.

This clonotype was counted between two and nine times. The rearrangement joins TRBV29-1 to TRBJ2-2; 7 positions match TRBD1. Trimming cost V 4 bases and J 4 bases; bases outside gene matches: 18. Looked up from germline, CDR1 is SQVTM and CDR2 is ANQGSEA. This CDR3 contains 18 residues. CDR3 coding DNA: TGCAGCGTTGTATTTTTTCGTCGCGGCGCAGGGGGCACCGGGGAGCTGTTTTTT. Its translation: CSVVFFRRGAGGTGELFF.

Only a few counts were recorded for this clonotype. The CDR3 sequence: CASSHFSGGARNEQFF. The CDR3 DNA sequence: TGTGCCAGCAGTCATTTTAGCGGGGGGGCACGAAATGAGCAGTTCTTC. The chain joins TRBV25-1 to TRBJ2-1, with 11 positions matching TRBD2. The CDR3 loop spans 16 amino acids. Germline CDR1 and CDR2: MGHDK and SYGVNS. Trimming took 5 bases from V and 7 from J; bases not matched to a gene: 10.

This clonotype was observed a handful of times. The chain uses TRBV2 and TRBJ2-2; the D gene is possibly TRBD1 (6 bases). Between the trimmed V and J ends, which lost 7 bases and 5 bases, there was a span of 8 bases. CDR3 length equals 12 residues. CDR1 is SNHLY and CDR2 is FYNNEI in the germline V gene. DNA of the CDR3: TGTGCCAGCACAGGGGTTACCGGGGAGCTGTTTTTT. Its protein is CASTGVTGELFF.

This clonotype was recorded a few times. The chain recombines TRBV29-1 with TRBJ1-1, with 11 bases fitting TRBD1. The CDR3 has 16 residues. With V trimmed by 7 bases and J by 0 bases, 10 bases remained unmatched. Per the germline V gene, CDR1 is SQVTM and CDR2 is ANQGSEA. DNA for the CDR3: TGCAGCGCAGCCGGGACAGGGGGAAGGATGAACACTGAAGCTTTCTTT. It yields the protein CSAAGTGGRMNTEAFF.

This clonotype has more than one count but fewer than ten. The rearrangement joins TRBV7-2 to TRBJ2-5, with D possibly being TRBD1 or TRBD2 (5 bases each). The CDR3 spans 14 residues. Germline CDR1 SGHTA, CDR2 FQGNSA. The germline V and J ends were trimmed by 7 bases and 5 bases, with 17 bases remaining between them. The CDR3 sequence is CASTLTRGRETQYF. The CDR3 nucleotides read TGTGCCAGCACCCTCACGAGGGGCAGGGAGACCCAGTACTTC.

The chain employs TRBV28 and TRBJ2-1, with 9 bases identical to TRBD2. This CDR3 has 17 amino acids. Trimming took 2 bases from V and 0 from J; bases not matched to a gene: 5. Germline CDR1 and CDR2: MDHEN and SYDVKM. This chain's CDR3 is CASSLRTSVSSYNEQFF. CDR3 sequence (DNA): TGTGCCAGCAGTTTACGGACTAGCGTGAGCTCCTACAATGAGCAGTTCTTC. Full variable domain (outside the CDR3, taken from reference TRBV28 and TRBJ2-1): DVKVTQSSRYLVKRTGEKVFLECVQDMDHENMFWYRQDPGLGLRLIYFSYDVKMKEKGDIPEGYSVSREKKERFSLILESASTNQTSMYLCASSLRTSVSSYNEQFFGPGTRLTVL.

To note about this clonotype: A read error is possible here, since a much larger clone lies one base away. The chain is built from TRBV20-1 and TRBJ2-2; possibly TRBD1 for D (5 bases). There are 13 residues in the CDR3. Germline V CDR1 and CDR2: DFQATT, SNEGSKA (reference sequence). V lost 8 bases and J 3 bases, leaving 13 bases between the germline ends. CDR3 in DNA: TGCAGTTCCGGACCAGGGTACACCGGGGAGCTGTTTTTT. It encodes CSSGPGYTGELFF.

This clonotype came up once. V gene TRBV20-1 combines with J gene TRBJ2-1; 11 bases map to TRBD2. This CDR3 has 16 residues. Trimming removed 0 bases from V and 4 bases from J; junction bases left unmatched: 5. Germline V gives CDR1 DFQATT, CDR2 SNEGSKA (reference sequence). The CDR3 sequence: CSARDSRTSGYNEQFF. CDR3 DNA sequence: TGCAGTGCTAGAGATAGTAGGACTAGCGGGTACAATGAGCAGTTCTTC.

There are a few counts of this clonotype. The chain joins TRBV12-3 or TRBV12-4 to TRBJ2-1, with 12 bases matching TRBD2. V gave up 6 bases and J gave up 4 bases; unmatched junction bases: 19. The CDR3 runs to 20 residues. Here the CDR3 DNA reads TGTGCCAGCAGGCCTATTACCCCTCCGCCGACTAGCGGGGGATACAATGAGCAGTTCTTC. Amino acid sequence: CASRPITPPPTSGGYNEQFF.

This clonotype was detected only a few times. The chain links TRBV12-3 or TRBV12-4 to TRBJ1-1; D gene unclear. Trimming left V 4 bases short and J 1 base short, with 16 bases between. This CDR3 comprises 16 residues. The CDR3 protein is CASSYDPNPRNTEAFF. The CDR3 DNA follows: TGTGCCAGCAGTTATGACCCAAACCCACGGAACACTGAAGCTTTCTTT.

J is TRBJ1-1 and V is TRBV4-1; possibly TRBD1 for D (5 bases). CDR3 length: 15 residues. V lost 4 bases to trimming and J lost 0 bases, with 12 bases between them. Germline lookup yields CDR1 MGHRA and CDR2 YSYEKL. The CDR3 nucleotides are TGCGCCAGCAGCCTCCGGGACGGGATGAACACTGAAGCTTTCTTT. It yields the protein CASSLRDGMNTEAFF.

V gene TRBV11-3 combines with J gene TRBJ2-1; TRBD2 agrees at 8 bases. The CDR3 totals 17 residues. Germline V gene data show CDR1 as SGHNT and CDR2 as YENEEA. V lost 4 bases to trimming and J lost 9 bases; unmatched junction nucleotides: 17. CDR3 nucleotides: TGTGCCAGCAGCTCCCTATCAACGGGACTAGAATTCGGTGAGCAGTTCTTC. It codes for CASSSLSTGLEFGEQFF.